The 17 T cell receptor beta chains given below trace back to one sample, sequenced in a study of CD8+ T cells in alopecia areata. Isolated RNA was reverse transcribed into cDNA used as the sequencing template. Produced via immunoSEQ multiplex PCR; TCRdb's table is partial and in-frame only. This sample has about 140,000 clones, with approximately 85% found just once. Treatment of the sample: oral pan-JAK inhibitor, 5-10 mg twice daily. Sequencing used CD8+ T cells sorted from blood, obtained at week 4, from a patient treated with tofacitinib. Receptors originate from a human donor with alopecia areata.

The chain couples TRBV13 to TRBJ2-7; D might be TRBD1 (5 bases). Trimming took 4 bases from V and 0 from J, leaving 10 bases between them. Germline V CDR1 and CDR2: PRHDT, FYEKMQ (reference sequence). This CDR3 spans 14 amino acids. This CDR3 reads CASSSMTVSYEQYF. Written as DNA, the CDR3 is TGTGCCAGCAGCTCGATGACAGTCTCCTACGAGCAGTACTTC.

The chain is built from TRBV4-1 and TRBJ2-4; 7 bases agree with TRBD1. The CDR3 extends over 17 amino acids. Trimming removed 2 bases from V and 1 base from J; junction bases left unmatched: 8. The germline gives CDR1 MGHRA, CDR2 YSYEKL. This chain's CDR3 is CASSQRSQTGAKNIQYF. The CDR3 DNA is TGCGCCAGCAGCCAACGAAGCCAGACAGGGGCCAAAAACATTCAGTACTTC.

V usage is TRBV11-2 and J usage is TRBJ2-7; 7 positions agree with TRBD2. The V gene's germline CDR1 is SGHAT and CDR2 FQNNGV. CDR3 length: 17 residues. V was clipped by 1 base and J by 6 bases; unmatched bases: 15. The CDR3 coding sequence is TGTGCCAGCAGCTTAGTCGGGGAAGCGGGACTACGGGGCGAGCAGTACTTC. Amino acid sequence: CASSLVGEAGLRGEQYF.

V and J are TRBV19 and TRBJ2-7, with D tentatively TRBD2 (5 bases). The length of the CDR3 is 15 residues. Trimming left V 7 bases short and J 6 bases short, with 22 bases between. Germline V CDR1 and CDR2: LNHDA, SQIVND (reference sequence). As DNA, the CDR3 is TGTGCCAGTACCCCTCGGGGAGACCTGGACGCCGAGCAGTACTTC. Translation gives CASTPRGDLDAEQYF.

The V call is TRBV5-1, the J call TRBJ2-1; 9 nucleotides line up with TRBD2. Germline V gives CDR1 SGHRS, CDR2 YFSETQ. CDR3 length: 17 residues. V lost 2 bases to trimming and J lost 5 bases; unmatched junction nucleotides: 11. As DNA, the CDR3 is TGCGCCAGCAGCTTTGGCGGGGGGGCCGGGAAAGACAATGAGCAGTTCTTC. Protein product: CASSFGGGAGKDNEQFF. The full variable domain, in which reference TRBV5-1 and TRBJ2-1 provide the parts outside the CDR3, is KAGVTQTPRYLIKTRGQQVTLSCSPISGHRSVSWYQQTPGQGLQFLFEYFSETQRNKGNFPGRFSGRQFSNSRSEMNVSTLELGDSALYLCASSFGGGAGKDNEQFFGPGTRLTVL.

The V call is TRBV27, the J call TRBJ1-1, with D possibly being TRBD1 (5 bases). Germline V lookup: CDR1 MNHEY, CDR2 SMNVEV (reference sequence). Trimming removed 3 bases at V and 1 base at J, with 15 bases between. CDR3 length equals 16 residues. Here the CDR3 reads CASSFLEAGTNTEAFF. The CDR3, as DNA: TGTGCCAGCAGTTTTCTGGAGGCAGGGACGAACACTGAAGCTTTCTTT.

This chain uses TRBV4-3 with TRBJ1-1; D gene unclear. Germline V gene data show CDR1 as LGHNA and CDR2 as YSLEER. Trimming took 1 base from V and 3 from J, leaving 9 bases between them. CDR3 length: 14 residues. The CDR3 bases are TGCGCCAGCAGCCAAGCCCGGAGGGACACTGAAGCTTTCTTT. Its translation: CASSQARRDTEAFF.

The chain has TRBV5-1 and TRBJ2-3; TRBD2 matches at 7 bases. CDR3 length: 14 residues. The trim removed 0 bases at V and 6 bases at J, leaving 4 bases unmatched. In germline, CDR1 is SGHRS, CDR2 YFSETQ. CDR3 bases: TGCGCCAGCAGCTTGGATGGTAGCGGGGATACGCAGTATTTT. Residues: CASSLDGSGDTQYF.

Written as DNA, the CDR3 is TGCAGCGTTGAAGGGGTGGGACAGGGGAGCTCCTACGAGCAGTACTTC. Translation: CSVEGVGQGSSYEQYF. The chain couples TRBV29-1 to TRBJ2-7, with TRBD1 identical over 10 bases. J lost 0 bases, V lost 1 base, and 6 bases had no gene match. This CDR3 is 16 amino acids long. Per the germline V gene, CDR1 is SQVTM and CDR2 is ANQGSEA.

The chain combines TRBV7-9 with TRBJ1-4; possibly TRBD1 for D (6 bases). The germline V gene has CDR1 SEHNR and CDR2 FQNEAQ (reference sequence). The CDR3 extends over 14 amino acids. The V gene lost 4 bases and the J gene lost 4 bases, with 10 bases spanning the gap. The CDR3 nucleotides read TGTGCCAGCAGCTCTACAGGGCTTAATGAAAAACTGTTTTTT. This encodes CASSSTGLNEKLFF.

This clone was seen a single time. The rearrangement links TRBV27 to TRBJ2-7; D is uncertain. This CDR3 is 13 amino acids long. Germline CDR1 is MNHEY and CDR2 is SMNVEV (reference sequence). Trimming shortened V by 2 bases and J by 7 bases, and 12 bases separated the two germline ends. For the CDR3, the DNA is TGTGCCAGCAGTTTAAACCCCTTGACAGAGCAGTACTTC. Encoded protein: CASSLNPLTEQYF.

The chain has TRBV7-9 and TRBJ2-7; TRBD1 matches 7 bases. This CDR3 is 14 amino acids long. Germline CDR1 is SEHNR and CDR2 is FQNEAQ (reference sequence). V lost 4 bases to trimming and J lost 3 bases; unmatched junction nucleotides: 6. The CDR3 spells CASSWDSLNYEQYF. CDR3 DNA: TGTGCCAGCAGCTGGGACAGCTTAAACTACGAGCAGTACTTC.

The CDR3 region is CASSPAGVAYEQYF. In DNA form, the CDR3 reads TGCGCCAGCAGCCCCGCAGGGGTAGCCTACGAGCAGTACTTC. The rearrangement joins TRBV4-1 to TRBJ2-5; D is perhaps TRBD1 (6 bases). The J call may be wrong; the DNA end is better matched by TRBJ2-7. Germline CDR1 reads MGHRA; CDR2 reads YSYEKL. The CDR3 is made up of 14 amino acids.

The chain is built from TRBV27 and TRBJ1-2, with 9 nucleotides matching TRBD1. This CDR3 contains 13 residues. With V trimmed by 3 bases and J by 6 bases, 2 bases remained unmatched. Germline CDR1 reads MNHEY; CDR2 reads SMNVEV (reference sequence). The CDR3 sequence: CASSFTGGHGYTF. CDR3 nucleotide sequence: TGTGCCAGCAGTTTTACAGGGGGCCATGGCTACACCTTC.

For this clone: The same CDR3 is also encoded by other DNA sequences in this sample. V is TRBV6-5 and J is TRBJ1-1; D call uncertain. In germline, CDR1 is MNHEY, CDR2 SVGAGI. V lost 0 bases and J 1 base, leaving 6 bases between the germline ends. The length of the CDR3 is 14 residues. The CDR3, as DNA: TGTGCCAGCAGTTACTCGGGTGGGAACACTGAAGCTTTCTTT. It specifies CASSYSGGNTEAFF.

V is TRBV6-6 and J is TRBJ2-7, with a possible D match to TRBD2 (5 bases). CDR1 is MNHNY and CDR2 is SVGAGI in the germline V gene (reference sequence). Between the trimmed V and J ends, which lost 5 bases and 4 bases, there was a span of 18 bases. The CDR3 length is 15 residues. This CDR3 is CASSHKETGFYEQYF. The CDR3 DNA reads as TGTGCCAGCAGTCACAAAGAGACGGGGTTTTACGAGCAGTACTTC.

The V call is TRBV29-1, the J call TRBJ2-7; a possible D gene is TRBD1 (5 bases). CDR1 and CDR2 from the germline V gene are SQVTM and ANQGSEA. V was shortened by 1 base and J by 2 bases, with 12 bases between the two germline ends. This CDR3 spans 14 amino acids. The CDR3 DNA is TGCAGCGTTGAAGTCCCGACAGATCCCTACGAGCAGTACTTC. This codes for CSVEVPTDPYEQYF.